The present T cell receptor beta chain was sequenced within a study of a mutant IDH1 vaccine in newly diagnosed glioma. Notes on the study in general: Pseudoprogression appeared unlinked to shifts in leading peripheral T cell clonotypes. Of the patients, about 95% had vaccine-induced immune responses.

As for time point: week 23, last vaccination. Mutant IDH1 20-mer peptide, at 300 ug, made up each vaccine dose, with topical imiquimod. Worth noting for this clone: Its antigen remains unknown.

The repertoire was sequenced with immunoSEQ multiplex PCR; TCRdb's copy has only in-frame clones and lacks some. The sample holds more than 20,000 clones, approximately 78% seen once. The CDR3 covers 14 residues. Trimming left V 6 bases short and J 1 base short, with 12 bases between. The germline V gene has CDR1 LGHNT and CDR2 FRNRAP. The clonotype was recovered from a man under 40 with glioma. Sequenced here: PBMCs, sampled from a glioma patient whose treatment included an IDH1 peptide vaccine. The chain couples TRBV12-5 to TRBJ1-1; D not certain. The CDR3 sequence: CASGRAEENTEAFF. The CDR3 nucleotides read TGTGCTAGTGGACGTGCGGAGGAGAACACTGAAGCTTTCTTT.